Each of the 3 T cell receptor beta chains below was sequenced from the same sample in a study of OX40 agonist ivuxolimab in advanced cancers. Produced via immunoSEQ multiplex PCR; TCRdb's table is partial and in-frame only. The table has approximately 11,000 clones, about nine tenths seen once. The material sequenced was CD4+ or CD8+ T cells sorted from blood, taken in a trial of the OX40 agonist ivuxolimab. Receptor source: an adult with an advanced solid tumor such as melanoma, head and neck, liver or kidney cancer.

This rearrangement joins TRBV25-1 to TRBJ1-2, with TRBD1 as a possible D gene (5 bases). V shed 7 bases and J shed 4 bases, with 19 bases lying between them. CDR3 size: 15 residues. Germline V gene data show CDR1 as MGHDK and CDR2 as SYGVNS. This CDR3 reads CASIGPRGTVYGYTF. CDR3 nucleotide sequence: TGTGCCAGCATTGGGCCCCGGGGGACGGTCTATGGCTACACCTTC.

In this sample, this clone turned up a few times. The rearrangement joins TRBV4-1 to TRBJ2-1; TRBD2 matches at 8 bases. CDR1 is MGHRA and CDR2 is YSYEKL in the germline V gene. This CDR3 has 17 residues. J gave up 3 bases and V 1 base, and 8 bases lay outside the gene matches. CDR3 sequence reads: CASSQVPSAGGYNEQFF. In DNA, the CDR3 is TGCGCCAGCAGCCAAGTTCCCTCGGCGGGAGGCTACAATGAGCAGTTCTTC.

CDR3 region: CASSAGLAGGEQYF. The CDR3 nucleotides read TGTGCCAGCAGCGCCGGACTAGCGGGAGGCGAGCAGTACTTC. The chain joins TRBV9 to TRBJ2-7; the match to TRBD2 covers 14 bases. Trimming took 3 bases from V and 6 from J; bases not matched to a gene: 2. The CDR3 contains 14 residues. Germline CDR1 is SGDLS and CDR2 is YYNGEE.